This T cell receptor beta chain was sequenced in a study of cytomegalovirus exposure and HLA in healthy donors. Germline V gene lookup returns CDR1 PRHDT and CDR2 FYEKMQ (reference sequence). CDR3 length equals 23 residues. Healthy individuals who donated bone marrow served as the donors. The PCR had 60 Vbeta and 13 Jbeta primers. Sequencing was performed with immunoSEQ multiplex PCR; in TCRdb, only in-frame clones are kept and a portion is missing. The table lists approximately 79,000 clones, over 70% of them singletons, with over 7.5% in the top ten. In the case of this clone: The antigen remains unidentified.

Study-level points and caveats: A later analysis found common viral pathogens apparently linked to several of the most significant clusters. Prediction of most subjects' HLA-A and HLA-B alleles by TCR beta sequences was reportedly accurate.

The specimen sequenced was PBMCs. This TCR was recovered from a man aged 40-49 years in good health and CMV-seropositive. The chain is built from TRBV13 and TRBJ2-5; D is undetermined. The assigned J gene may be wrong: the sequence end matches TRBJ2-7 better. The CDR3 DNA reads as TGTGCCAGCAGCCCCTCGGGTACACAATTCCCCTCCCCAAAAGATGGAGCCACCTACGAGCAGTACTTC. Amino acid sequence: CASSPSGTQFPSPKDGATYEQYF.